This T cell receptor (beta chain) stems from a study of blood T cell repertoires in COVID-19. Study-wide context: Sample material is recorded as cDNA or gDNA derived from T cells, B-cell-depleted T cells, or PBMCs.

Membership in each cohort depended on participant-reported clinical history. Recovered status applied to Cohort 3 donors who had two consecutive negative PCRs. It also applied to those with clearance or with symptom resolution. This CDR3 spans 15 amino acids. J was trimmed by 6 bases and V by 6 bases; bases with no gene match: 10. Germline CDR1 and CDR2: MDHEN and SYDVKM. In the study's own analysis: Reference gene primer amplification gave nucleated cell count estimates. Assay: immunoSEQ multiplex PCR; the TCRdb copy retains only in-frame clones and omits some. The D gene and trimming were derived from the DNA, and the V and J assignments and clone size from that table. The data show a few hundred thousand clones, with 80% to 90% seen just once and more than 3.5% held by the top ten.

J is TRBJ2-2 and V is TRBV28; TRBD1 matches at 7 bases. Sequencing input: PBMCs or T cells enriched from blood (not recorded which). The receptor was isolated from a woman in her thirties who had recovered from COVID-19. Here the CDR3 reads CASRQGGSRSGELFF. The CDR3 bases are TGTGCCAGCAGGCAAGGGGGCAGTCGTTCCGGGGAGCTGTTTTTT.